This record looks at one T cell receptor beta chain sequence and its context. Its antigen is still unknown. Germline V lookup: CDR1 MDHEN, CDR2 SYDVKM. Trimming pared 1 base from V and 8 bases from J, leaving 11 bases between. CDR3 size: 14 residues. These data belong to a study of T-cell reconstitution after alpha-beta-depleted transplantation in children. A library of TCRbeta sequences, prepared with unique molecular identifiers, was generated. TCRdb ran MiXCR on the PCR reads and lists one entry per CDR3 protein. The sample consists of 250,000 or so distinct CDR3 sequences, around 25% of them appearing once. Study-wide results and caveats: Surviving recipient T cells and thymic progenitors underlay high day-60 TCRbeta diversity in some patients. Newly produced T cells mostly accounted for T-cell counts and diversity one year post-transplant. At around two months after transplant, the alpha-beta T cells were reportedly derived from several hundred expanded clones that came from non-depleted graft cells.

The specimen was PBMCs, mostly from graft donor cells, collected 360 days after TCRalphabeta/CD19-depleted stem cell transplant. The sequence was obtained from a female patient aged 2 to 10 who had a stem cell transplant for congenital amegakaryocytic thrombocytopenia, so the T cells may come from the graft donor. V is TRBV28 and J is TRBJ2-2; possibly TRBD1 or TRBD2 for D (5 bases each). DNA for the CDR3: TGTGCCAGCAGTTTATTTGGGGGTTCGGGGGAGCTGTTTTTT. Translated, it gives CASSLFGGSGELFF. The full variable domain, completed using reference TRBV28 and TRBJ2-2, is DVKVTQSSRYLVKRTGEKVFLECVQDMDHENMFWYRQDPGLGLRLIYFSYDVKMKEKGDIPEGYSVSREKKERFSLILESASTNQTSMYLCASSLFGGSGELFFGEGSRLTVL.